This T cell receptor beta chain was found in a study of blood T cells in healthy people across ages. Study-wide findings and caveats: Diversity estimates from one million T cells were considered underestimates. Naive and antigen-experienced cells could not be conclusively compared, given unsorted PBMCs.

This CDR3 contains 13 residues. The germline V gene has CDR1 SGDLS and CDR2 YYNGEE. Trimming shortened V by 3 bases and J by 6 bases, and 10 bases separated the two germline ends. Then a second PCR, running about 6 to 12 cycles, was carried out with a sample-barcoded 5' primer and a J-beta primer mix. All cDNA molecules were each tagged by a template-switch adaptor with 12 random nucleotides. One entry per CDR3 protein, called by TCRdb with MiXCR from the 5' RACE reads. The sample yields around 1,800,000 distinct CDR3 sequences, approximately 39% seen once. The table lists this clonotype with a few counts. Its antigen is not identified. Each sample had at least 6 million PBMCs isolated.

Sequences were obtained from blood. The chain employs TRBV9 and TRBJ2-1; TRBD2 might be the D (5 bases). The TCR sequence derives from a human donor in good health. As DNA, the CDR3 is TGTGCCAGCAGCGCGGACTTTCTCAATGAGCAGTTCTTC. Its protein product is CASSADFLNEQFF.